These T cell receptor beta chains were read from a single sample in a study of patients and donors after allogeneic stem cell transplantation. Via MiXCR, TCRdb re-called the RT-PCR reads, giving one row per CDR3 protein. The data show about 200,000 distinct CDR3 sequences, about 40% seen once. Material: blood, either unsorted or a sorted T cell fraction (not recorded which). Receptor source: a human donor who was either an allogeneic HSCT recipient or a stem cell or donor lymphocyte infusion donor (not recorded which). It is not recorded whose cells these are; they may come from a transplant donor. Each CDR3 is given with its conserved first and last residue. The D gene is left open where the match is weak. Size is omitted from some rows. Given values are once, few, many or a class for expanded clones.

>TRBV5-1|TRBJ1-2|-|-
CASSQISGDDGYTF
TGCGCCAGCAGCCAGATATCAGGGGACGATGGCTACACCTTC
>TRBV7-9|TRBJ2-7|-|few
CASSLLSHRETYEQYF
TGTGCCAGCAGCCTCCTATCCCACCGAGAAACTTACGAGCAGTACTTC
>TRBV15|TRBJ1-4|-|-
CATSRATTGEKLFF
TGTGCCACCAGCAGAGCTACGACAGGAGAAAAACTGTTTTTT
>TRBV5-1|TRBJ2-3|TRBD2|-
CASSFNRLAGVADTQYF
TGCGCCAGCAGCTTCAATCGACTAGCGGGAGTCGCAGATACGCAGTATTTT
>TRBV24-1|TRBJ2-3|-|-
CATSLAASGTDTQYF
TGTGCCACCAGTCTAGCTGCGAGTGGCACAGATACGCAGTATTTT
>TRBV30|TRBJ1-1|-|-
CASLPGENTEAFF
TGTGCCTCCCTCCCAGGGGAGAACACTGAAGCTTTCTTT
>TRBV7-8|TRBJ2-1|TRBD2|once
CASSLVLAGNSWYNEQFF
TGTGCCAGCAGCTTAGTACTAGCGGGTAATTCATGGTACAATGAGCAGTTCTTC
>TRBV5-6|TRBJ1-1|-|few
CASKLTTGPSPEAFF
TGTGCCAGCAAGCTTACCACAGGCCCTTCGCCTGAAGCTTTCTTT
>TRBV10-3|TRBJ2-3|TRBD2|-
CAISGGTSGDTQYF
TGTGCCATCAGTGGCGGGACTAGCGGAGATACGCAGTATTTT
>TRBV19|TRBJ2-1|TRBD2|-
CASSNSGFSSYNEQFF
TGTGCCAGTAGTAATAGCGGGTTTAGCTCCTACAATGAGCAGTTCTTC
>TRBV12-3/TRBV12-4|TRBJ1-2|TRBD1|-
CASSFWLTGGFYGYTF
TGTGCCAGCAGTTTTTGGTTGACAGGGGGCTTCTATGGCTACACCTTC
>TRBV12-3/TRBV12-4|TRBJ2-3|TRBD2|few
CASSHTSGMGITQYF
TGTGCCAGCAGTCATACGAGCGGGATGGGCATTACGCAGTATTTT
>TRBV12-3/TRBV12-4|TRBJ1-5|-|-
CASSLVSPNQPQHF
TGTGCCAGCAGTTTAGTGAGCCCCAATCAGCCCCAGCATTTT
>TRBV29-1|TRBJ2-5|-|-
CSVRTFGARETQYF
TGCAGCGTCCGTACTTTCGGGGCGCGGGAGACCCAGTACTTC
>TRBV21-1|TRBJ1-1|-|-
CASSPLGAGPRTEAFF
TGTGCCAGCAGCCCGCTAGGCGCGGGACCGCGGACTGAAGCTTTCTTT
>TRBV7-9|TRBJ2-3|-|-
CATAAEGSTDTQYF
TGTGCCACCGCGGCGGAAGGCAGCACAGATACGCAGTATTTT
>TRBV4-2|TRBJ2-7|TRBD2|-
CASSQDLKGGSSYEQYF
TGTGCCAGCAGCCAAGATTTAAAGGGCGGGAGTTCCTACGAGCAGTACTTC
>TRBV27|TRBJ2-7|TRBD2|-
CASSSGGDYEQYF
TGTGCCAGCAGTTCCGGGGGGGACTACGAGCAGTACTTC
>TRBV10-3|TRBJ2-1|TRBD2|few
CAISEETSGSYYNEQFF
TGTGCCATCAGTGAAGAGACTAGCGGGAGTTATTACAATGAGCAGTTCTTC